The text below deals with one TCR beta chain. The repertoire was sequenced with immunoSEQ multiplex PCR; TCRdb's copy has only in-frame clones and lacks some. The table lists 950,000 to 1,300,000 clones, more than 65% of them singletons. These data originate in a study of shared clonotypes between healthy human individuals. Both subsets, CD45RA+ naive and CD45RA-negative memory, were split from the CD4+ cells. The trim removed 7 bases at V and 7 bases at J, leaving 11 bases unmatched. The CDR3 consists of 15 residues. Per the germline V gene, CDR1 is SGHTA and CDR2 is FQGNSA. The sequence derives from a man aged 18-30 years in good health. The V and J genes are TRBV7-2 and TRBJ2-1; the match to TRBD2 covers 9 bases. The sequencing input was memory CD4+ T cells sorted from blood. As to subset: CD45RA-negative fraction. CDR3 amino acids: CASILSLAGRNEQFF. CDR3 coding DNA: TGTGCCAGCATATTGTCGCTAGCGGGAAGGAATGAGCAGTTCTTC.